The entry that follows covers one T cell receptor beta chain sequence. Its antigen is as yet unknown. The authors split each subset's genomic DNA evenly across several immunoSEQ plates. Each sorted subset replicate got 200 ng genomic DNA, roughly 33,000 genomes. This table comes from immunoSEQ multiplex PCR, and its TCRdb copy is limited to in-frame clones, with some not included. The sample consists of about 2.4 million clones, around 90% of them appearing once. This CDR3 comprises 13 residues. The trim removed 6 bases at V and 3 bases at J, leaving 5 bases unmatched. Germline loops: CDR1 ENHRY, CDR2 SYGVKD. This record comes from a study of shared clonotypes between healthy human individuals. Study in general: CD4 naive and memory got three plates each, CD8 naive two, CD8 memory one. Overall study results and limits: Depth was large, yet rarefaction showed that sorted-subset sequencing was incomplete.

The TCR was taken from a man in his late teens or twenties in good health. Sequences were obtained from naive CD4+ T cells sorted from blood. Subset given: CD45RA+ positively selected. The chain is built from TRBV10-3 and TRBJ2-7, with 7 bases lining up with TRBD1. CDR3 sequence (DNA): TGTGCCATCAGAGGGACAGCCAACTACGAGCAGTACTTC. Translating gives CAIRGTANYEQYF.